The T cell receptor (beta chain) described here comes from a study of T cell responses to AZD1222 COVID-19 vaccine. Notes on the study in general: Donor demographics were predominantly white British with a female majority; clonal diversity may be underestimated. Spike-wide coverage was observed for vaccine-associated CD4 TCRs, with dominant responses at 160-218 and 743-854.

Produced via immunoSEQ multiplex PCR; TCRdb's table is partial and in-frame only. The repertoire holds approximately 110,000 clones, with roughly 90% as singletons. In regard to this clone: What it binds is not known.

The receptor was isolated from an adult in good health. The specimen was peripheral blood, collected on day 0 of AZD1222 vaccination.

The CDR3 reads CASSDFSGPSTDTQYF. CDR3 DNA sequence: TGTGCCAGCAGTGACTTTAGCGGCCCTAGCACAGATACGCAGTATTTT. The chain recombines TRBV6-1 with TRBJ2-3, with D tentatively TRBD2 (6 bases). Germline assignment: CDR1 MNHNS and CDR2 SASEGT. This CDR3 is built from 16 residues. Trimming shortened V by 3 bases and J by 0 bases, and 13 bases separated the two germline ends.